These 10 T cell receptor beta chains were sequenced from one sample in a study of blood T cell repertoires in COVID-19. Here immunoSEQ multiplex PCR was the method, and the copy in TCRdb shows in-frame clones only, minus some. The sample yields roughly 230,000 clones, around 86% seen once. Material: PBMCs or T cells enriched from blood (not recorded which). Source of these receptors: a man younger than 45 in a cohort exposed to, infected with or recovered from COVID-19 (not recorded which).

Only a few counts were recorded for this clone. V and J are TRBV28 and TRBJ1-5, with D perhaps matching TRBD1 (6 bases). The CDR3 totals 17 residues. Germline CDR1 is MDHEN and CDR2 is SYDVKM. Trimming took 5 bases from V and 6 from J, leaving 23 bases between them. In DNA, the CDR3 is TGTGCCAGCAGTCTCCTCCGAAGGGGGTCGGCGGCTCAGCCCCAGCATTTT. Its translation: CASSLLRRGSAAQPQHF. The variable domain in full, with the rest retrieved from reference TRBV28 and TRBJ1-5, is DVKVTQSSRYLVKRTGEKVFLECVQDMDHENMFWYRQDPGLGLRLIYFSYDVKMKEKGDIPEGYSVSREKKERFSLILESASTNQTSMYLCASSLLRRGSAAQPQHFGDGTRLSIL.

The rearrangement joins TRBV7-2 to TRBJ2-3; D possibly corresponds to TRBD1 (5 bases). Trimming stripped 5 bases from V and 2 bases from J, with 8 bases between. Germline CDR1 and CDR2: SGHTA and FQGNSA. The CDR3 consists of 13 residues. In nucleotides, the CDR3 is TGTGCCAGCAGCAGACAGTCCACAGATACGCAGTATTTT. It encodes CASSRQSTDTQYF. Supplemented by reference TRBV7-2 and TRBJ2-3, the full variable domain reads GAGVSQSPSNKVTEKGKDVELRCDPISGHTALYWYRQSLGQGLEFLIYFQGNSAPDKSGLPSDRFSAERTGGSVSTLTIQRTQQEDSAVYLCASSRQSTDTQYFGPGTRLTVL.

V gene TRBV6-5 combines with J gene TRBJ2-3; D remains ambiguous. The V gene's germline CDR1 is MNHEY and CDR2 SVGAGI. With 8 bases removed from V and 3 bases from J, the gap between germline ends came to 15 bases. The CDR3 runs to 14 residues. CDR3 DNA: TGTGCCAGCTGGCGAGGAAAACTAACAGATACGCAGTATTTT. This encodes CASWRGKLTDTQYF.

The rearrangement joins TRBV19 to TRBJ2-1; 9 bases match TRBD2. Germline V gene lookup returns CDR1 LNHDA and CDR2 SQIVND (reference sequence). CDR3 length equals 15 residues. Unmatched junction bases numbered 9, after V lost 4 bases and J lost 8 bases. CDR3 coding DNA: TGTGCCAGTAGTACCGCTAGCGGGGTAGTTCATGAGCAGTTCTTC. Translated: CASSTASGVVHEQFF.

This chain links TRBV5-6 with TRBJ2-4; 8 nucleotides align to TRBD2. This CDR3 is 18 amino acids long. Trimming took 0 bases from V and 0 from J; bases not matched to a gene: 8. Germline V gene lookup returns CDR1 SGHDT and CDR2 YYEEEE. The CDR3 protein is CASSLVVLAGPAKNIQYF. In nucleotides, the CDR3 is TGTGCCAGCAGCTTGGTAGTTCTAGCGGGCCCAGCCAAAAACATTCAGTACTTC.

This chain uses TRBV28 with TRBJ2-5, with a possible D match to TRBD1 (5 bases). Germline values: CDR1 MDHEN, CDR2 SYDVKM. V shed 4 bases and J shed 1 base, with 10 bases lying between them. The CDR3 runs to 14 residues. DNA for the CDR3: TGTGCCAGCAGTTCCACAGGCATCCAAGAGACCCAGTACTTC. Translation gives CASSSTGIQETQYF.

This sequence joins TRBV11-2 and TRBJ2-3; tentatively, D is TRBD1 (6 bases). V was pared by 5 bases and J by 1 base, with 10 bases between. CDR3 size: 14 residues. The germline V gene encodes CDR1 SGHAT and CDR2 FQNNGV. The CDR3 sequence is CASSHNRGTDTQYF. In DNA form, the CDR3 reads TGTGCCAGCAGCCATAACAGGGGCACAGATACGCAGTATTTT.

The V call is TRBV6-2 or TRBV6-3, the J call TRBJ1-1; D not certain. Germline values: CDR1 MNHEY, CDR2 SVGEGT. V was trimmed by 2 bases and J by 2 bases, leaving 6 bases between them. CDR3 length: 13 residues. CDR3 nucleotide sequence: TGTGCCAGCAGTTACGCGGGAAACACTGAAGCTTTCTTT. It encodes CASSYAGNTEAFF.

The chain couples TRBV4-2 to TRBJ2-5; TRBD2 aligns across 12 bases. V lost 2 bases, J lost 2 bases, and 9 bases stayed unmatched. This CDR3 has 18 amino acids. Germline V CDR1 and CDR2: LGHNA, YNFKEQ. The CDR3 region is CASSQLTSGRLLQETQYF. DNA of the CDR3: TGTGCCAGCAGCCAACTAACTAGCGGGAGGCTCCTACAAGAGACCCAGTACTTC.

The rearrangement uses TRBV5-1 and TRBJ2-5; 13 bases fit TRBD2. The CDR3 spans 19 residues. In germline, CDR1 is SGHRS, CDR2 YFSETQ. V was clipped by 0 bases and J by 5 bases; unmatched bases: 13. CDR3 bases: TGCGCCAGCAGCTTGGCCAGGACTAGCGGGAGAGCGGGTCTGGAGACCCAGTACTTC. Encoded protein: CASSLARTSGRAGLETQYF.